The TCR beta chain described here comes from a study of OX40 agonist ivuxolimab in advanced cancers. Across the study: Enrollees could have had prior anti-PD-1, anti-PD-L1 or anti-CTLA-4 therapy, which about 40% had received.

Sequencing used immunoSEQ multiplex PCR; TCRdb keeps in-frame clones, though not all of them. The sample has about 59,000 clones, about 90% seen once. This CDR3 contains 17 residues. Trimming at V came to 5 bases and at J to 0 bases, leaving 6 bases not matched to a gene. CDR1 MNHEY and CDR2 SMNVEV come from the germline V gene (reference sequence). The material was CD4+ or CD8+ T cells sorted from blood, obtained in a trial of the OX40 agonist ivuxolimab. The rearrangement links TRBV27 to TRBJ1-5; 11 positions agree with TRBD1. The clonotype was recovered from an adult with an advanced solid tumor such as melanoma, head and neck, liver or kidney cancer. The CDR3 reads CASSPGTGGNSNQPQHF. The CDR3 bases are TGTGCCAGCAGTCCGGGGACAGGGGGAAATAGCAATCAGCCCCAGCATTTT.